Shown below are 15 T cell receptor beta chains from a single sample sequenced in a study of OX40 agonist ivuxolimab in advanced cancers. TCRdb keeps only in-frame clones here, not all; method: immunoSEQ multiplex PCR. The sample records some 9,800 clones, 77% being singletons. This material consisted of CD4+ or CD8+ T cells sorted from blood, taken in a trial of the OX40 agonist ivuxolimab. These receptors originate from an adult with an advanced solid tumor such as melanoma, head and neck, liver or kidney cancer.

The V gene is TRBV7-6, the J gene TRBJ1-1; D perhaps matches TRBD1 (6 bases). Deletions cut 3 bases from V and 8 bases from J, with 13 bases between. From germline, CDR1 is SGHVS and CDR2 FNYEAQ. This CDR3 comprises 13 residues. Written as DNA, the CDR3 is TGTGCCAGCAGCTTTAATGGACAGAGGGAAGCTTTCTTT. This translates into CASSFNGQREAFF.

The chain joins TRBV6-1 to TRBJ2-3; tentatively, D is TRBD1 (7 bases). CDR3 length: 15 amino acids. Germline lookup yields CDR1 MNHNS and CDR2 SASEGT. The V end lost 2 bases, the J end lost 5 bases, and 14 bases lay between the germline ends. CDR3 DNA sequence: TGTGCCAGCAGTGAAAGGACAGGAGGGGGAGATACGCAGTATTTT. Encoded protein: CASSERTGGGDTQYF.

The chain couples TRBV4-1 to TRBJ1-2; D unresolved. The CDR3 spans 13 residues. V gave up 4 bases and J gave up 4 bases, with 10 bases separating them. Germline V lookup: CDR1 MGHRA, CDR2 YSYEKL. The CDR3 DNA sequence: TGCGCCAGCAGCCCCGTCGGTACCTATGGCTACACCTTC. This gives the protein CASSPVGTYGYTF.

The rearrangement uses TRBV2 and TRBJ2-3, with D perhaps TRBD2 (5 bases). With 3 bases removed from V and 2 bases from J, the gap between germline ends came to 6 bases. The CDR3 covers 13 residues. The germline V gene has CDR1 SNHLY and CDR2 FYNNEI. CDR3 amino acids: CASSDDYTDTQYF. In DNA, the CDR3 is TGTGCCAGCAGTGATGACTACACAGATACGCAGTATTTT.

This clone has just one count. J is TRBJ1-4 and V is TRBV5-8, with D uncertain. From germline, CDR1 is SGHTS and CDR2 YDEGEE. The CDR3 length is 15 residues. V lost 0 bases, J lost 0 bases, and 6 bases lay in between. CDR3 sequence: CASSLGHTTNEKLFF. The CDR3 nucleotides are TGTGCCAGCAGCTTGGGACACACAACTAATGAAAAACTGTTTTTT.

The gene calls are TRBV5-5 and TRBJ2-5; 9 bases are shared with TRBD2. Losses at the gene ends were 1 base for V and 3 bases for J; bases not matched to a gene: 4. Germline CDR1 is SGHKS and CDR2 is YYEKEE (reference sequence). CDR3 length equals 15 residues. The CDR3 nucleotides read TGTGCCAGCAGCTTGAGAGCTAGCGGGAAAGAGACCCAGTACTTC. Translation gives CASSLRASGKETQYF.

The J gene is TRBJ2-7, the V gene TRBV4-1; D possibly corresponds to TRBD2 (6 bases). Germline loops: CDR1 MGHRA, CDR2 YSYEKL. Trimming cost V 3 bases and J 7 bases, with 22 bases left between them. This CDR3 has 16 amino acids. CDR3 loop: CASSQGYIGGPREQYF. The CDR3, as DNA: TGCGCCAGCAGCCAGGGTTATATTGGAGGGCCGAGGGAGCAGTACTTC.

The rearrangement links TRBV29-1 to TRBJ2-3, with D possibly matching TRBD2 (5 bases). The germline V gene has CDR1 SQVTM and CDR2 ANQGSEA. The CDR3 contains 13 residues. Trimming took off 3 bases at V and 3 bases at J, with 10 bases between the two ends. The DNA for the CDR3 is TGCAGCGTTGATCCGGGCGGGACAGATACGCAGTATTTT. This sequence encodes CSVDPGGTDTQYF.

This clone was recorded a few times. The chain has TRBV29-1 and TRBJ2-6; D is possibly TRBD1 (5 bases). V was cut by 4 bases and J by 8 bases, with 12 bases left in between. The CDR3 extends over 13 amino acids. Germline V gives CDR1 SQVTM, CDR2 ANQGSEA. Here the CDR3 reads CSVVEGASNVLTF. CDR3 coding DNA: TGCAGCGTTGTGGAAGGGGCTTCCAACGTCCTGACTTTC. The full variable domain, rest sourced from reference TRBV29-1 and TRBJ2-6, is SAVISQKPSRDICQRGTSLTIQCQVDSQVTMMFWYRQQPGQSLTLIATANQGSEATYESGFVIDKFPISRPNLTFSTLTVSNMSPEDSSIYLCSVVEGASNVLTFGAGSRLTVL.

The rearrangement uses TRBV5-1 and TRBJ2-1; 12 nucleotides match TRBD2. With 2 bases clipped from V and 7 bases from J, the junction kept 4 bases outside the gene matches. CDR1 is SGHRS, CDR2 YFSETQ, per germline. This CDR3 contains 15 residues. The CDR3 coding sequence is TGCGCCAGCAGCTTAAGACTAGCGGGAGAGAATGAGCAGTTCTTC. Translation gives CASSLRLAGENEQFF.

This clone was observed a few times. The V call is TRBV13, the J call TRBJ1-4; perhaps TRBD1 as D (5 bases). Per the germline V gene, CDR1 is PRHDT and CDR2 is FYEKMQ (reference sequence). The germline V and J ends were trimmed by 5 bases and 8 bases, with 21 bases remaining between them. This CDR3 is built from 16 residues. The CDR3 loop reads CASSVRGDAQKEKLFF. The DNA of the CDR3 is TGTGCCAGCAGCGTTCGGGGGGACGCTCAAAAGGAAAAACTGTTTTTT.

The chain recombines TRBV6-1 with TRBJ2-1; perhaps TRBD2 as D (7 bases). CDR1 and CDR2 from the germline V gene are MNHNS and SASEGT. Between the trimmed V and J ends, which lost 1 base and 7 bases, there was a span of 14 bases. CDR3 length: 15 amino acids. The CDR3 is CASSEEVGGGNEQFF. The CDR3 DNA sequence: TGTGCCAGCAGTGAAGAGGTGGGAGGGGGGAATGAGCAGTTCTTC.

This clone was seen more than once but under ten times. Additional DNA sequences in this sample encode the identical CDR3. For the CDR3, the DNA is TGCGCCAGCAGCCAAGATGTAACGGGAAGCTACGAGCAGTACTTC. Amino acids: CASSQDVTGSYEQYF. The chain employs TRBV4-1 and TRBJ2-7, with D perhaps matching TRBD2 (5 bases). The CDR3 runs 15 residues. V was cut by 0 bases and J by 3 bases, with 12 bases left in between. CDR1 MGHRA and CDR2 YSYEKL come from the germline V gene.

V usage is TRBV5-1 and J usage is TRBJ2-3; 8 bases fit TRBD2. Looked up from germline, CDR1 is SGHRS and CDR2 is YFSETQ. With 4 bases clipped from V and 1 base from J, the junction kept 5 bases outside the gene matches. CDR3 size: 15 residues. CDR3 bases: TGCGCCAGCAGCGAGAGCGGGAGAGGCACAGATACGCAGTATTTT. Its translation is CASSESGRGTDTQYF.

V usage is TRBV27 and J usage is TRBJ2-5; D is possibly TRBD2 (6 bases). Looked up from germline, CDR1 is MNHEY and CDR2 is SMNVEV (reference sequence). The CDR3 is 15 residues long. The germline V and J ends were trimmed by 3 bases and 4 bases, with 15 bases remaining between them. The CDR3 region is CASSLGRRAAETQYF. The CDR3 region has the DNA TGTGCCAGCAGTTTGGGCAGGAGGGCCGCAGAGACCCAGTACTTC.